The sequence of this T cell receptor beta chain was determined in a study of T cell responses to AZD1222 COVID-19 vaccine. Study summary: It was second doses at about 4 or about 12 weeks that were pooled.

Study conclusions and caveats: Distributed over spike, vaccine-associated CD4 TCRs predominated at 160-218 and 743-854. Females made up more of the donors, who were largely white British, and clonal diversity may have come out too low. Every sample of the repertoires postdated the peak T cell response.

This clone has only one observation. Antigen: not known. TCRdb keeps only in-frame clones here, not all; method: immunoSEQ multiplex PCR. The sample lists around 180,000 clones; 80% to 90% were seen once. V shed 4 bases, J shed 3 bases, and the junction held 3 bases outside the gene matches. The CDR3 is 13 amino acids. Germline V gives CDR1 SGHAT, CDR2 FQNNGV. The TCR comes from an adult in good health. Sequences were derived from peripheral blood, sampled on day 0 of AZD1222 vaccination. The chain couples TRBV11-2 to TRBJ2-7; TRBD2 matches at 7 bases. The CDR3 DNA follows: TGTGCCAGCAGCTGGGGAGGGAGCTACGAGCAGTACTTC. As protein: CASSWGGSYEQYF.